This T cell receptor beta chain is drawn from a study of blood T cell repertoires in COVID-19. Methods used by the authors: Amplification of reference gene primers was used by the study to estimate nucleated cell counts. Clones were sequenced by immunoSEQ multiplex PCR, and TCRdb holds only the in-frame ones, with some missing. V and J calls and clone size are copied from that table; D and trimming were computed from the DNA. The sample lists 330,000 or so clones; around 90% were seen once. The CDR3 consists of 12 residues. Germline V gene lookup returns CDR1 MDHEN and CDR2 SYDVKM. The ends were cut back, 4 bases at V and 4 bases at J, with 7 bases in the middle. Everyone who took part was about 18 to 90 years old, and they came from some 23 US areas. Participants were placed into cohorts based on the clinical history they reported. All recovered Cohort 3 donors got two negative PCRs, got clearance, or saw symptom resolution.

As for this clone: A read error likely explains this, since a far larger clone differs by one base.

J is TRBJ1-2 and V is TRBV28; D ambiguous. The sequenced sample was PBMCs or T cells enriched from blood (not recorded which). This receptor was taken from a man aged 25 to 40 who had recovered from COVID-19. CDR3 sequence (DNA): TGTGCCAGCAGTTACGGGAGCTATGGCTACACCTTC. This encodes CASSYGSYGYTF.